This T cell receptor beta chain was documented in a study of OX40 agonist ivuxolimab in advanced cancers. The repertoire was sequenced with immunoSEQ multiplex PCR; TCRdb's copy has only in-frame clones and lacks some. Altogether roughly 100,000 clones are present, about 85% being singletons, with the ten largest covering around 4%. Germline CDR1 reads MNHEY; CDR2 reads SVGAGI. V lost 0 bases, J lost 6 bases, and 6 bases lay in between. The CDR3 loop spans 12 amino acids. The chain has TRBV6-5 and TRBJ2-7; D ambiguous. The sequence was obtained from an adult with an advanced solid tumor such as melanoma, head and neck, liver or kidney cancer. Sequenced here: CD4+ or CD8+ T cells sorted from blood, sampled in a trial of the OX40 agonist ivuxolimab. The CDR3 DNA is TGTGCCAGCAGTTACTCCCCCAGCGAGCAGTACTTC. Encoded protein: CASSYSPSEQYF.